The sample holds a few counts of the clone carrying this TCR beta chain. Its antigen remains unidentified. This could be a read error, since a much larger clone is one nucleotide away. Making TCR cDNA involved 5'RACE template switching, which added UMIs and a universal primer site. A single record per CDR3 protein comes from TCRdb applying MiXCR to the 5' RACE reads. The sample carries hundreds of thousands of distinct CDR3 sequences, roughly a fifth recorded once. This sample is part of a study of T cells after yellow fever vaccination. Study-wide results and limits: Although most clonotypes did not, a small share appeared in both CD4 and CD8 compartments.

The germline CDR1 and CDR2 sequences are SGHTA and FQGTGA. This CDR3 has 13 residues. V dropped 7 bases and J dropped 1 base, with 7 bases sitting between them. This specimen consisted of PBMCs, obtained roughly 20 days after the first yellow fever vaccination. This sequence was found in a man aged 18 to 30 who received the YFV17D yellow fever vaccine. J is TRBJ2-2 and V is TRBV7-3, with D unresolved. The CDR3 reads CASKAGNTGELFF. CDR3 sequence (DNA): TGTGCCAGCAAGGCAGGGAACACCGGGGAGCTGTTTTTT.